This T cell receptor beta chain was captured by sequencing in a study of blood T cell repertoires in COVID-19. Study summary: Acute-phase and convalescent COVID-19 samples originated in the United States, Italy and Spain.

Original data processing: Quantification of nucleated cells was approximated via reference gene primer amplification. Data came from immunoSEQ multiplex PCR; TCRdb stores just in-frame clones and leaves some out. V, J and clone size are taken as reported in that table, and D and trimming were inferred from the DNA itself. The repertoire holds approximately 350,000 clones, with roughly 90% as singletons. Sequencing was performed on peripheral blood. The TCR was taken from a middle-aged man with acute or convalescent COVID-19.

The CDR3 loop is CATGTGTAEAFF. The DNA for the CDR3 is TGTGCCACCGGGACCGGGACAGCTGAAGCTTTCTTT. The gene calls are TRBV10-3 and TRBJ1-1; 7 bases fit TRBD1. V lost 10 bases and J lost 6; bases outside the gene matches: 8. The CDR3 consists of 12 residues. Germline CDR1 reads ENHRY; CDR2 reads SYGVKD.